This T cell receptor (beta chain) was found in a study of blood T cell repertoires in COVID-19. The table came from immunoSEQ multiplex PCR; TCRdb's copy has only in-frame clones and leaves some out. The sample shows 300,000 to 400,000 clones, about nine tenths of them seen only once. The CDR3 has 16 residues. The V gene lost 5 bases and the J gene lost 4 bases, with 18 bases spanning the gap. Germline V lookup: CDR1 SGHTA, CDR2 FQGTGA. This chain uses TRBV7-3 with TRBJ2-1, with a weak D call TRBD2 (6 bases). Sequencing was carried out using peripheral blood. The sequence was collected from a man in his fifties with active or convalescent COVID-19. The CDR3 protein is CASSANSPAGYNEQFF. As DNA, the CDR3 is TGTGCCAGCAGCGCAAACTCTCCCGCGGGGTACAATGAGCAGTTCTTC.